Listed here are 31 T cell receptor beta chains from one sample, sequenced in a study of shared clonotypes between healthy human individuals. Here immunoSEQ multiplex PCR was the method, and the copy in TCRdb shows in-frame clones only, minus some. The sample shows some 2,500,000 clones, 85% to 95% of them seen only once. The sample consisted of naive CD4+ T cells from PBMCs. The subset is: CD45RA+ positively selected. The receptor set was obtained from a man aged 18-30 years in good health. Some clones in this sample may be carry-over from other donors' samples.

The rearrangement uses TRBV5-1 and TRBJ2-7; 10 nucleotides agree with TRBD2. The germline CDR1 and CDR2 sequences are SGHRS and YFSETQ. There are 16 residues in the CDR3. The V segment lost 3 bases and the J segment 4 bases; nucleotides outside the gene matches: 10. CDR3 protein: CASSSRAGGGRYEQYF. The CDR3 DNA sequence: TGCGCCAGCAGCTCCCGAGCGGGAGGGGGTAGGTACGAGCAGTACTTC.

The gene calls are TRBV2 and TRBJ1-4; TRBD1 is a possible D gene (5 bases). The V gene's germline CDR1 is SNHLY and CDR2 FYNNEI. The CDR3 length is 14 residues. V lost 6 bases to trimming and J lost 8 bases, with 16 bases between them. CDR3 protein: CASRGDRRMEKLFF. The CDR3 nucleotides read TGTGCCAGCAGAGGGGACCGCAGGATGGAAAAACTGTTTTTT. Complete variable domain (other parts from reference TRBV2 and TRBJ1-4): EPEVTQTPSHQVTQMGQEVILRCVPISNHLYFYWYRQILGQKVEFLVSFYNNEISEKSEIFDDQFSVERPDGSNFTLKIRSTKLEDSAMYFCASRGDRRMEKLFFGSGTQLSVL.

The chain's CDR3 is CASSPNPGRGHGKLFF. Written as DNA, the CDR3 is TGTGCCAGCAGTCCCAACCCCGGGAGGGGGCACGGAAAACTGTTTTTT. The rearrangement links TRBV28 to TRBJ1-4; 7 bases agree with TRBD1. The CDR3 has 16 residues. V dropped 5 bases and J dropped 10; count of bases not matched to a gene: 16. Germline assignment: CDR1 MDHEN and CDR2 SYDVKM.

The chain is built from TRBV5-4 and TRBJ1-2; D is unclear. The CDR3 has 12 amino acids. Germline V gene sequence: CDR1 SGHNT, CDR2 YYREEE (reference sequence). V lost 3 bases and J lost 3, with 6 bases in between. As DNA, the CDR3 is TGTGCCAGCAGCTCGTCATACTATGGCTACACCTTC. This encodes CASSSSYYGYTF. The full variable domain, rest sourced from reference TRBV5-4 and TRBJ1-2, is ETGVTQSPTHLIKTRGQQVTLRCSSQSGHNTVSWYQQALGQGPQFIFQYYREEENGRGNFPPRFSGLQFPNYSSELNVNALELDDSALYLCASSSSYYGYTFGSGTRLTVV.

In its sample, this clone was seen a few times. This CDR3 is also generated by other DNA sequences in the sample. This chain uses TRBV30 with TRBJ1-5; D remains unclear. The length of the CDR3 is 13 residues. The germline gives CDR1 GTSNPN, CDR2 SVGIG (reference sequence). V was pared by 0 bases and J by 4 bases, with 7 bases between. For the CDR3, the DNA is TGTGCCTGGAGTGTAAGGTTAAATCAGCCCCAGCATTTT. It encodes CAWSVRLNQPQHF.

This clone is a singleton in its sample. The V gene is TRBV11-2, the J gene TRBJ2-1; D remains unclear. Looked up from germline, CDR1 is SGHAT and CDR2 is FQNNGV. The V and J ends lost 2 bases and 5 bases respectively, with 4 bases between them. CDR3 size: 12 residues. CDR3 nucleotides: TGTGCCAGCAGCTTACGGGACAATGAGCAGTTCTTC. It codes for CASSLRDNEQFF.

This clone was seen once. This rearrangement joins TRBV11-3 to TRBJ2-2, with D perhaps assigned TRBD1 or TRBD2 (5 bases each). The CDR3 covers 14 residues. Trimming took off 5 bases at V and 4 bases at J, with 11 bases between the two ends. Germline lookup yields CDR1 SGHNT and CDR2 YENEEA. CDR3 coding DNA: TGTGCCAGCAGCATAAATGGGGGCACCGGGGAGCTGTTTTTT. This translates into CASSINGGTGELFF.

As to this clone: Other DNA sequences from this sample encode an identical CDR3 as well. This sequence joins TRBV7-3 and TRBJ2-5; D tentatively fits TRBD1 or TRBD2 (5 bases each). CDR3 length equals 13 residues. CDR1 is SGHTA, CDR2 FQGTGA, per germline. V was cut by 4 bases and J by 3 bases, with 9 bases left in between. The CDR3 protein is CASSSGTKETQYF. The CDR3 DNA follows: TGTGCCAGCAGCTCTGGGACGAAAGAGACCCAGTACTTC.

The chain employs TRBV6-5 and TRBJ2-5; D is ambiguous. The J call could be wrong; TRBJ2-7 is a better fit for the DNA end. The CDR3 is made up of 11 amino acids. Germline-derived CDR1 and CDR2 are MNHEY and SVGAGI. The CDR3 sequence: CASSYSSEQYF. The CDR3 coding sequence is TGTGCCAGCAGTTACTCTAGCGAGCAGTACTTC.

The chain links TRBV10-3 to TRBJ1-1, with 8 bases identical to TRBD1. Germline CDR1 and CDR2: ENHRY and SYGVKD. This CDR3 region has 15 residues. The V and J ends lost 6 bases and 2 bases, in that order; junction bases with no gene match: 8. The CDR3 coding sequence is TGTGCCATCAGACAGACAGGGGCCACCAACACTGAAGCTTTCTTT. It specifies CAIRQTGATNTEAFF.

The sample holds a few counts of this clone. The same CDR3 is also encoded by other DNA sequences in this sample. This chain uses TRBV2 with TRBJ1-2; D is uncertain. V lost 4 bases and J lost 1, with 7 bases in between. Germline loops: CDR1 SNHLY, CDR2 FYNNEI. This CDR3 is 13 amino acids long. CDR3 coding DNA: TGTGCCAGCAGTGGGGTCCTTAACTATGGCTACACCTTC. Residues: CASSGVLNYGYTF.

The J gene is TRBJ1-4, the V gene TRBV5-4, with TRBD1 identical over 10 bases. There are 15 residues in the CDR3. V shed 7 bases, J shed 0 bases, and the junction held 3 bases outside the gene matches. Germline CDR1 reads SGHNT; CDR2 reads YYREEE (reference sequence). CDR3 nucleotides: TGTGCCAGCCGGGACAGGGGATCAACTAATGAAAAACTGTTTTTT. Its translation is CASRDRGSTNEKLFF.

The chain has TRBV5-5 and TRBJ1-2; no reliable D call. V lost 4 bases and J 3 bases, leaving 16 bases between the germline ends. The CDR3 has 15 residues. Germline CDR1 and CDR2: SGHKS and YYEKEE (reference sequence). The CDR3 DNA reads TGTGCCAGCAGCCCGTCCCGGGCCCGTGACTATGGCTACACCTTC. Translation: CASSPSRARDYGYTF.

The V and J genes are TRBV28 and TRBJ1-1, with a tentative D call TRBD1 (6 bases). The CDR3 is made up of 16 amino acids. CDR1 MDHEN and CDR2 SYDVKM come from the germline V gene. With 2 bases removed from V and 4 bases from J, the gap between germline ends came to 17 bases. The CDR3 nucleotides are TGTGCCAGCAGTTTACAACACGGGACACGGGGCACTGAAGCTTTCTTT. Translated, it gives CASSLQHGTRGTEAFF.

Notes on this clone: This sample also contains other DNA sequences that code for the same CDR3. The chain couples TRBV28 to TRBJ1-1; TRBD1 matches at 7 bases. This CDR3 contains 13 residues. The trim removed 4 bases at V and 4 bases at J, leaving 3 bases unmatched. Looked up from germline, CDR1 is MDHEN and CDR2 is SYDVKM. The CDR3 here is CASSSPGGTEAFF. Written as DNA, the CDR3 is TGTGCCAGCAGTTCTCCAGGGGGCACTGAAGCTTTCTTT.

V is TRBV28 and J is TRBJ2-1, with 9 bases aligning to TRBD2. CDR1 MDHEN and CDR2 SYDVKM come from the germline V gene. This CDR3 comprises 14 residues. Trimming took 6 bases from V and 7 from J; bases not matched to a gene: 7. This CDR3 is CASSYSGGRNEQFF. Here the CDR3 DNA reads TGTGCCAGCAGCTATAGCGGGGGTAGGAATGAGCAGTTCTTC.

The CDR3 DNA is TGTGCCAGCAGCTTGGGCCTCCGGCAGTTCTTC. Protein sequence: CASSLGLRQFF. The V gene is TRBV11-2, the J gene TRBJ2-1; D is ambiguous. This CDR3 comprises 11 residues. Germline values: CDR1 SGHAT, CDR2 FQNNGV. Trimming pared 3 bases from V and 12 bases from J, leaving 9 bases between.

Points on this clone: This specimen includes other DNA sequences encoding the same CDR3. This chain joins TRBV28 and TRBJ2-5; 7 bases map to TRBD2. This CDR3 region has 13 residues. V was pared by 3 bases and J by 3 bases, with 1 base of the junction left unmatched. CDR1 MDHEN and CDR2 SYDVKM come from the germline V gene. The CDR3 nucleotides are TGTGCCAGCAGTTTGGGGGGGGAAGAGACCCAGTACTTC. Its protein product is CASSLGGEETQYF.

This chain joins TRBV2 and TRBJ2-7; weak D call: TRBD1 (6 bases). The CDR3 extends over 15 amino acids. Germline V lookup: CDR1 SNHLY, CDR2 FYNNEI. The V end was cut by 3 bases, the J end by 2 bases, with 14 bases between. The DNA for the CDR3 is TGTGCCAGCAGTGAGACAGGTGGGGCAACCTACGAGCAGTACTTC. This sequence encodes CASSETGGATYEQYF.

This chain uses TRBV19 with TRBJ1-1; 7 positions agree with TRBD1. The CDR3 is 16 residues long. J lost 6 bases, V lost 7 bases, and 17 bases had no gene match. CDR1 and CDR2 from the germline V gene are LNHDA and SQIVND (reference sequence). DNA for the CDR3: TGTGCCAGTATACCCCCAATCAGACAGGGTACGGCTGAAGCTTTCTTT. The encoded protein is CASIPPIRQGTAEAFF.

The genes are TRBV5-1 and TRBJ2-1; 7 nucleotides agree with TRBD1. The CDR3 is 16 amino acids. The ends lost 3 bases at V and 3 bases at J; junction bases unmatched: 9. Per the germline V gene, CDR1 is SGHRS and CDR2 is YFSETQ. The DNA of the CDR3 is TGCGCCAGCAGCTCCATAGGGACAGAAGTCTACAATGAGCAGTTCTTC. This gives the protein CASSSIGTEVYNEQFF.

In the case of this clone: This same CDR3 is encoded by further DNA sequences in the sample. This rearrangement joins TRBV2 to TRBJ2-7; 8 nucleotides match TRBD1. V lost 5 bases and J lost 6; bases outside the gene matches: 3. CDR1 SNHLY and CDR2 FYNNEI come from the germline V gene. The CDR3 runs 12 residues. CDR3: CASSPDRGEQYF. The CDR3 DNA is TGTGCCAGCAGTCCCGACAGGGGCGAGCAGTACTTC.

Note on this clone: Other DNA sequences in the same sample also yield this CDR3. The genes are TRBV6-5 and TRBJ2-1; D perhaps matches TRBD2 (6 bases). The ends were cut back, 5 bases at V and 0 bases at J, with 11 bases in the middle. Germline V gene data show CDR1 as MNHEY and CDR2 as SVGAGI. CDR3 length: 15 amino acids. The CDR3 loop reads CASSRDSSSYNEQFF. Written as DNA, the CDR3 is TGTGCCAGCAGTCGGGACTCCAGCTCCTACAATGAGCAGTTCTTC.

The rearrangement joins TRBV28 to TRBJ2-1; the D gene is possibly TRBD1 (6 bases). Per the germline V gene, CDR1 is MDHEN and CDR2 is SYDVKM. CDR3 size: 15 residues. With 4 bases removed from V and 6 bases from J, the gap between germline ends came to 16 bases. The CDR3 sequence is CASSSRLRDINEQFF. As DNA, the CDR3 is TGTGCCAGCAGTTCCAGGCTCCGGGACATCAATGAGCAGTTCTTC. Using reference TRBV28 and TRBJ2-1 for the parts outside the CDR3, the full variable domain is DVKVTQSSRYLVKRTGEKVFLECVQDMDHENMFWYRQDPGLGLRLIYFSYDVKMKEKGDIPEGYSVSREKKERFSLILESASTNQTSMYLCASSSRLRDINEQFFGPGTRLTVL.

The rearrangement uses TRBV6-1 and TRBJ2-7; 11 bases fit TRBD2. Trimming at V came to 2 bases and at J to 4 bases, leaving 7 bases not matched to a gene. Germline V lookup: CDR1 MNHNS, CDR2 SASEGT. The CDR3 runs 16 residues. CDR3 in DNA: TGTGCCAGCAGTGAATTTAGCGGGAGGGCCTCATACGAGCAGTACTTC. Amino acid sequence: CASSEFSGRASYEQYF.

The chain carries TRBV5-1 and TRBJ2-5, with a weak D call TRBD1 (5 bases). Germline values: CDR1 SGHRS, CDR2 YFSETQ. The CDR3 runs to 15 residues. Trimming took off 4 bases at V and 2 bases at J, with 15 bases between the two ends. This chain's CDR3 is CASSLQVGWQETQYF. The DNA for the CDR3 is TGCGCCAGCAGCCTACAGGTTGGGTGGCAAGAGACCCAGTACTTC.

J is TRBJ2-7 and V is TRBV10-3; 7 bases agree with TRBD2. V trimming: 1 base; J trimming: 0 bases; junction bases outside the gene matches: 3. CDR3 length: 15 residues. Germline lookup yields CDR1 ENHRY and CDR2 SYGVKD. DNA for the CDR3: TGTGCCATCAGTGAGTGGGCGGGAGTCTCCTACGAGCAGTACTTC. Its protein is CAISEWAGVSYEQYF.

The genes are TRBV5-4 and TRBJ1-2; no firm D call. The CDR3 has 16 amino acids. Germline CDR1 and CDR2: SGHNT and YYREEE (reference sequence). The V and J ends lost 0 bases and 3 bases respectively, with 15 bases between them. The DNA of the CDR3 is TGTGCCAGCAGCTTGGGAACCGCCGGTAGGGACTATGGCTACACCTTC. It specifies CASSLGTAGRDYGYTF.

The V call is TRBV10-3, the J call TRBJ2-2; D may be TRBD1 or TRBD2 (5 bases each). The CDR3 runs to 14 residues. The V and J ends lost 10 bases and 3 bases respectively, with 15 bases between them. Looked up from germline, CDR1 is ENHRY and CDR2 is SYGVKD. CDR3 bases: TGTGCCACCGGACGGGGCAGGGACACCGGGGAGCTGTTTTTT. Its protein product is CATGRGRDTGELFF.

This clone was found once. The chain couples TRBV9 to TRBJ2-3; 15 bases fit TRBD2. The CDR3 totals 18 residues. After removal of 0 bases from V and 6 bases from J, the junction contained 8 bases not matched to a gene. From germline, CDR1 is SGDLS and CDR2 YYNGEE. The CDR3 loop reads CASSVATGTSGRPDTQYF. DNA of the CDR3: TGTGCCAGCAGCGTAGCTACTGGGACTAGCGGGAGGCCCGATACGCAGTATTTT.

V and J are TRBV5-1 and TRBJ2-5; D is ambiguous. V dropped 5 bases and J dropped 5 bases, with 10 bases sitting between them. Germline CDR1 reads SGHRS; CDR2 reads YFSETQ. The length of the CDR3 is 12 residues. CDR3 in amino acids: CASSIVRETQYF. CDR3 coding DNA: TGCGCCAGCAGTATCGTCCGGGAGACCCAGTACTTC.